The 20 T cell receptor beta chains reported below all come from one sample, sequenced in a study of T cell changes during pregnancy in multiple sclerosis (dated by TCRdb to 2018 to 2020). The method behind the library was the immunoSEQ multiplex PCR assay. TCRdb limited this immuneACCESS table to in-frame rearrangements with V and J called. A share of clones is missing; checked studies link under half to unresolved V genes, and the rest is unexplained. Counted in this sample were fewer than 70,000 clones; roughly 90% of them appeared once. Roughly 1.4% of the sample comes from the top ten. Sample: peripheral blood, taken in the third trimester of pregnancy. These receptors all come from a female donor with multiple sclerosis, enrolled in a pregnancy study.

The chain recombines TRBV30 with TRBJ1-1; D is perhaps TRBD1 (6 bases). CDR1 is GTSNPN, CDR2 SVGIG, per germline (reference sequence). The CDR3 covers 11 residues. The CDR3 is CVGARSTEAFF. The CDR3 nucleotides are TGTGTGGGGGCAAGGAGCACTGAAGCTTTCTTT.

CDR3 in DNA: TGTGCCTGGGGTTCGGGGGGGCTGAGGGAGACCCAGTACTTC. It translates to CAWGSGGLRETQYF. This sequence joins TRBV30 and TRBJ2-5; 8 bases align to TRBD2. V gave up 5 bases and J gave up 5 bases; unmatched junction bases: 10. Per germline, CDR1 GTSNPN and CDR2 SVGIG (reference sequence). The CDR3 length is 14 residues.

The chain has TRBV9 and TRBJ1-2, with TRBD1 as a possible D gene (5 bases). This CDR3 region has 14 residues. From germline, CDR1 is SGDLS and CDR2 YYNGEE. The germline V and J ends were trimmed by 0 bases and 3 bases, with 9 bases remaining between them. This CDR3 reads CASSVAGRDYGYTF. The CDR3 coding sequence is TGTGCCAGCAGCGTAGCTGGCAGGGACTATGGCTACACCTTC.

The V and J genes are TRBV28 and TRBJ1-1, with 7 bases matching TRBD1. The V gene end was trimmed by 4 bases and the J gene end by 10 bases; junction bases not matched to a gene: 12. The CDR3 spans 14 residues. Germline CDR1 is MDHEN and CDR2 is SYDVKM. The CDR3 spells CASSSPTTGIIAFF. CDR3 DNA: TGTGCCAGCAGTTCCCCTACGACAGGGATTATAGCTTTCTTT.

This sequence joins TRBV4-1 and TRBJ2-5; TRBD1 matches at 10 bases. The CDR3 runs to 19 residues. Germline values: CDR1 MGHRA, CDR2 YSYEKL. The V gene end was trimmed by 0 bases and the J gene end by 5 bases; junction bases not matched to a gene: 15. The chain's CDR3 is CASSQDTGTGAPRKETQYF. In DNA, the CDR3 is TGCGCCAGCAGCCAAGATACCGGGACAGGGGCTCCCCGGAAGGAGACCCAGTACTTC.

This clone was counted only a few times. The CDR3 here is CASSFAGQGMNTEAFF. In nucleotides, the CDR3 is TGCGCCAGCAGCTTCGCGGGACAGGGCATGAACACTGAAGCTTTCTTT. The V and J genes are TRBV5-1 and TRBJ1-1; the match to TRBD1 covers 9 bases. The CDR3 is made up of 16 amino acids. CDR1 and CDR2 (germline): SGHRS, YFSETQ. J was trimmed by 0 bases and V by 2 bases; bases with no gene match: 5. Looking up the rest from reference TRBV5-1 and TRBJ1-1 gives the full variable domain: KAGVTQTPRYLIKTRGQQVTLSCSPISGHRSVSWYQQTPGQGLQFLFEYFSETQRNKGNFPGRFSGRQFSNSRSEMNVSTLELGDSALYLCASSFAGQGMNTEAFFGQGTRLTVV.

The chain links TRBV5-1 to TRBJ2-7, with 7 bases matching TRBD2. The V and J ends lost 1 base and 4 bases, in that order; junction bases with no gene match: 5. CDR3 length: 14 residues. Looked up from germline, CDR1 is SGHRS and CDR2 is YFSETQ. The chain's CDR3 is CASSLRSGGYEQYF. For the CDR3, the DNA is TGCGCCAGCAGCTTGAGGTCGGGAGGATACGAGCAGTACTTC.

V gene TRBV6-1 combines with J gene TRBJ2-7; weak D call: TRBD2 (5 bases). There are 15 residues in the CDR3. Trimming removed 7 bases at V and 0 bases at J, with 16 bases between. Germline assignment: CDR1 MNHNS and CDR2 SASEGT. In DNA form, the CDR3 reads TGTGCCAGCACCTCCTCGGGCGGGTACTCCTACGAGCAGTACTTC. The encoded protein is CASTSSGGYSYEQYF.

V usage is TRBV29-1 and J usage is TRBJ2-5, with 7 bases aligning to TRBD1. This CDR3 has 15 amino acids. Unmatched junction bases numbered 13, after V lost 4 bases and J lost 5 bases. Germline V CDR1 and CDR2: SQVTM, ANQGSEA. The CDR3 region is CSVGPARTGGETQYF. In DNA form, the CDR3 reads TGCAGCGTTGGCCCGGCTAGGACAGGCGGGGAGACCCAGTACTTC.

The chain carries TRBV7-9 and TRBJ2-7; unclear D gene. Germline-derived CDR1 and CDR2 are SEHNR and FQNEAQ (reference sequence). The CDR3 is 15 residues long. The V gene lost 9 bases and the J gene lost 3 bases, with 21 bases spanning the gap. CDR3 nucleotides: TGTGCCAGTCAACACGGCGACACCGATAACTACGAGCAGTACTTC. The encoded protein is CASQHGDTDNYEQYF.

The chain has TRBV19 and TRBJ1-1; weak D call: TRBD1 (5 bases). Trimming cost V 9 bases and J 2 bases, with 13 bases left between them. The CDR3 length is 13 residues. Germline-derived CDR1 and CDR2 are LNHDA and SQIVND (reference sequence). The DNA of the CDR3 is TGTGCCAGCTCCCGACAGACTAACACTGAAGCTTTCTTT. Translation: CASSRQTNTEAFF.

The V call is TRBV6-5, the J call TRBJ1-1, with D unresolved. The V end lost 5 bases, the J end lost 0 bases, and 10 bases lay between the germline ends. This CDR3 contains 14 residues. CDR1 MNHEY and CDR2 SVGAGI come from the germline V gene. The CDR3 here is CASSPRRVNTEAFF. The CDR3 nucleotides are TGTGCCAGCAGTCCCCGTCGGGTGAACACTGAAGCTTTCTTT.

V usage is TRBV2 and J usage is TRBJ2-5; TRBD1 agrees at 7 bases. Trimming cost V 7 bases and J 4 bases; bases outside gene matches: 6. The CDR3 is 13 amino acids. Germline CDR1 reads SNHLY; CDR2 reads FYNNEI. CDR3 DNA sequence: TGTGCCAGCATCGGACAGGACAGAGAGACCCAGTACTTC. Protein product: CASIGQDRETQYF.

The V call is TRBV5-1, the J call TRBJ2-2; TRBD1 matches at 9 bases. This CDR3 is 15 amino acids long. With 0 bases clipped from V and 7 bases from J, the junction kept 4 bases outside the gene matches. Germline V gene data show CDR1 as SGHRS and CDR2 as YFSETQ. CDR3 region: CASSLDRGLGGELFF. The DNA for the CDR3 is TGCGCCAGCAGCTTGGACAGGGGGCTGGGCGGGGAGCTGTTTTTT.

The V and J genes are TRBV18 and TRBJ2-1, with D unresolved. Trimming removed 3 bases at V and 10 bases at J, with 10 bases between. CDR1 KGHSH and CDR2 LQKENI come from the germline V gene. The CDR3 is made up of 12 amino acids. DNA of the CDR3: TGTGCCAGCTCACCCACCAACGGGGAGCAGTTCTTC. Its translation: CASSPTNGEQFF.

This chain uses TRBV7-3 with TRBJ2-1; a weak D match, TRBD2 (7 bases). CDR1 SGHTA and CDR2 FQGTGA come from the germline V gene. V lost 2 bases and J lost 0, with 8 bases in between. The CDR3 length is 15 residues. CDR3: CASSLGGASYNEQFF. Written as DNA, the CDR3 is TGTGCCAGCAGCTTAGGGGGGGCCTCCTACAATGAGCAGTTCTTC.

This clone was picked up a small number of times. The chain recombines TRBV2 with TRBJ1-4; D remains unclear. CDR1 SNHLY and CDR2 FYNNEI come from the germline V gene. The CDR3 contains 11 residues. V gave up 6 bases and J gave up 5 bases, with 4 bases separating them. The CDR3 protein is CASRSNEKLFF. The CDR3 DNA is TGTGCCAGCAGATCGAATGAAAAACTGTTTTTT.

The rearrangement uses TRBV5-6 and TRBJ1-4; D remains ambiguous. Per the germline V gene, CDR1 is SGHDT and CDR2 is YYEEEE. V was clipped by 1 base and J by 2 bases, with 3 bases between them. The CDR3 spans 13 residues. The CDR3 nucleotides are TGTGCCAGCAGCTTGACTACTAATGAAAAACTGTTTTTT. It specifies CASSLTTNEKLFF.

The rearrangement links TRBV6-1 to TRBJ1-4; perhaps TRBD1 as D (6 bases). V lost 5 bases and J lost 0, with 10 bases in between. Germline lookup yields CDR1 MNHNS and CDR2 SASEGT. This CDR3 has 15 amino acids. CDR3 DNA sequence: TGTGCCAGCAGTACAGGGCCGGCAACTAATGAAAAACTGTTTTTT. It encodes CASSTGPATNEKLFF.

This chain uses TRBV19 with TRBJ2-1, with D perhaps matching TRBD2 (7 bases). V gave up 4 bases and J gave up 5 bases, with 18 bases separating them. Germline CDR1 and CDR2: LNHDA and SQIVND (reference sequence). There are 16 residues in the CDR3. The CDR3 region is CASSNTGGPYDNEQFF. CDR3 DNA sequence: TGTGCCAGTAGTAATACCGGGGGGCCCTATGACAATGAGCAGTTCTTC.